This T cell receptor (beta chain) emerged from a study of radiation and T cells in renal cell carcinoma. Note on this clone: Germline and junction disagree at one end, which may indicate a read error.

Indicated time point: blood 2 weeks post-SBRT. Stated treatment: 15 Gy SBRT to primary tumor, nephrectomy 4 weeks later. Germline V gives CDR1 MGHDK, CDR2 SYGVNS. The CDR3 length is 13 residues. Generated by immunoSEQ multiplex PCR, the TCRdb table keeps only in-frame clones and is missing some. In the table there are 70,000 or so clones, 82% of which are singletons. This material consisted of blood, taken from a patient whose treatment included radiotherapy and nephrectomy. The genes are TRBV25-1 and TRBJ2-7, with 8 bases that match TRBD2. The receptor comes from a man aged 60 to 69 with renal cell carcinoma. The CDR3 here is CASAKDSFSGMKF. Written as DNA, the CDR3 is TGTGCCAGCGCAAAGGACAGCTTTAGCGGGATGAAATTC.